The clone carrying this T cell receptor (beta chain) was seen a handful of times. Its target is unknown. The source of the sample is a study of blood T cells in healthy people across ages. Regarding the study as a whole: Per million T cells, TCR beta diversity dropped roughly linearly as age increased.

Germline trimming cut 3 bases from V and 4 bases from J; bases unmatched to any gene: 7. CDR1 and CDR2 from the germline V gene are ENHRY and SYGVKD. CDR3 length: 18 amino acids. Primers used in a second PCR of about 6 to 11 cycles were a sample-barcoded 5' primer and a J-beta primer mix. A template-switch adaptor containing 12 random nucleotides labeled each cDNA molecule. TCRdb reprocessed the 5' RACE reads via MiXCR and lists one record per CDR3 protein. The sample contains about 1,600,000 distinct CDR3 sequences, 42% of which appear only once. Sequenced: blood. V and J are TRBV10-3 and TRBJ2-1; TRBD2 matches at 15 bases. The receptor was derived from a woman between 18 and 29 years old in good health. DNA for the CDR3: TGTGCCATCAGTGAAGGGACTAGCGGGGGGAAAGGGTACAATGAGCAGTTCTTC. Its translation: CAISEGTSGGKGYNEQFF.